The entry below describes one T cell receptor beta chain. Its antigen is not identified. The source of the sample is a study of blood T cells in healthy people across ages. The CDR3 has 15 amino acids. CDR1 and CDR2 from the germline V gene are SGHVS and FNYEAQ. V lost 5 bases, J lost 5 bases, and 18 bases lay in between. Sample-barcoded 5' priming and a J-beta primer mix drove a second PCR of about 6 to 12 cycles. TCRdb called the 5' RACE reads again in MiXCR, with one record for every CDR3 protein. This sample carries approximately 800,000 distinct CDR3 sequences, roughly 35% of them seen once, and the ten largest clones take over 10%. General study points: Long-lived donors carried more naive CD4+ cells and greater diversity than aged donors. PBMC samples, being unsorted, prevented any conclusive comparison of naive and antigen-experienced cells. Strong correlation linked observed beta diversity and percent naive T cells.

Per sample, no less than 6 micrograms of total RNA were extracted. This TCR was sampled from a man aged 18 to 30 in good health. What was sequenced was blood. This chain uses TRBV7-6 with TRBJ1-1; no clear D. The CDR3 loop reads CASSPIPPGKTEAFF. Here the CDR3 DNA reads TGTGCCAGCAGCCCCATCCCCCCCGGGAAAACTGAAGCTTTCTTT.